These T cell receptor beta chains were read from a single sample in a study of blood T cell repertoires in COVID-19. The data were produced by immunoSEQ multiplex PCR, yet TCRdb's version contains in-frame clones alone and is incomplete. The sample holds more than 45,000 clones, 78% seen once. The sequenced sample was peripheral blood. These receptors were collected from a human donor in a cohort sampled during active COVID-19. The CDR3 runs from the conserved cysteine through the conserved F or W. A D gene is named only where the DNA matches it firmly. Size is stated for part of the rows, as once, few or many counts, or as a class when the clone is expanded.

d_gene: TRBD1
len: 14
abundance: once
j_gene: TRBJ2-7
v_gene: TRBV19
CDR3nt: TGTGCCAGTAGAGGACAGGGGACCTCCTACGAGCAGTACTTC
CDR3aa: CASRGQGTSYEQYF

d_gene: TRBD1
len: 15
abundance: NA
j_gene: TRBJ1-6
v_gene: TRBV18
CDR3nt: TGTGCCAGCTCGCCGGGACAGGGGCACAATTCACCCCTCCACTTT
CDR3aa: CASSPGQGHNSPLHF

d_gene: NA
len: 15
abundance: NA
j_gene: TRBJ2-5
v_gene: TRBV7-2
CDR3nt: TGTGCCAGCAGCACGATGACAGGTCACCAAGAGACCCAGTACTTC
CDR3aa: CASSTMTGHQETQYF

d_gene: TRBD1
len: 12
abundance: NA
j_gene: TRBJ2-1
v_gene: TRBV19
CDR3nt: TGTGCCAGTAGTATCAGGGGGAATGAGCAGTTCTTC
CDR3aa: CASSIRGNEQFF

d_gene: NA
len: 13
abundance: once
j_gene: TRBJ2-1
v_gene: TRBV24-1
CDR3nt: TGTGCCACCAGTGGGACTAACTACAATGAGCAGTTCTTC
CDR3aa: CATSGTNYNEQFF

d_gene: TRBD2
len: 14
abundance: NA
j_gene: TRBJ2-7
v_gene: TRBV24-1
CDR3nt: TGTGCCACCAGTGCGGGAGGCTACTCCTACGAGCAGTACTTC
CDR3aa: CATSAGGYSYEQYF

d_gene: NA
len: 14
abundance: NA
j_gene: TRBJ1-5
v_gene: TRBV27
CDR3nt: TGTGCCAGCAGTCTGACTGAGGGCAATCAGCCCCAGCATTTT
CDR3aa: CASSLTEGNQPQHF

d_gene: TRBD2
len: 16
abundance: NA
j_gene: TRBJ2-7
v_gene: TRBV5-6
CDR3nt: TGTGCCAGCAGATGGGGGACTAGCGGGACGCAGTTAGAGCAGTACTTC
CDR3aa: CASRWGTSGTQLEQYF

d_gene: TRBD1
len: 13
abundance: NA
j_gene: TRBJ1-1
v_gene: TRBV24-1
CDR3nt: TGTGCCACCAGTGGGGACAGGGGTTCTGAAGCTTTCTTT
CDR3aa: CATSGDRGSEAFF

d_gene: NA
len: 17
abundance: once
j_gene: TRBJ1-1
v_gene: TRBV27
CDR3nt: TGTGCCAGCAGTTTCGATACACGACGATCCACGGGCACTGAAGCTTTCTTT
CDR3aa: CASSFDTRRSTGTEAFF

d_gene: NA
len: 15
abundance: NA
j_gene: TRBJ2-7
v_gene: TRBV28
CDR3nt: TGTGCCAGCAGATTCAGGGGTTTCCGTTCCTACGAGCAGTACTTC
CDR3aa: CASRFRGFRSYEQYF